This TCR beta chain was recovered during a study of blood T cell repertoires in COVID-19. Study-level background: PBMCs, B-cell-depleted T cells, or T cells were the source of the cDNA or gDNA that made up the material.

Authors' analysis steps: Reference gene primer amplification in the assay estimated nucleated cell counts. Data came from immunoSEQ multiplex PCR; TCRdb stores just in-frame clones and leaves some out. V and J calls and clone size are copied from that table; D and trimming were computed from the DNA. The repertoire consists of approximately 260,000 clones, with about 88% occurring once and the leading ten covering 3.6%. This clone was recorded only once. The CDR3 consists of 16 residues. Germline values: CDR1 SGDLS, CDR2 YYNGEE. The V end was cut by 0 bases, the J end by 5 bases, with 14 bases between.

This clonotype was sampled from a man between 18 and 35 years old with active or convalescent COVID-19. This chain joins TRBV9 and TRBJ2-2, with D maybe TRBD1 (7 bases). The sequenced sample consisted of peripheral blood. The CDR3 bases are TGTGCCAGCAGCGTAGCCGGAGGGGGCTTAACCGGGGAGCTGTTTTTT. It specifies CASSVAGGGLTGELFF. Combining the CDR3 with reference TRBV9 and TRBJ2-2 gives the whole variable domain DSGVTQTPKHLITATGQRVTLRCSPRSGDLSVYWYQQSLDQGLQFLIQYYNGEERAKGNILERFSAQQFPDLHSELNLSSLELGDSALYFCASSVAGGGLTGELFFGEGSRLTVL.